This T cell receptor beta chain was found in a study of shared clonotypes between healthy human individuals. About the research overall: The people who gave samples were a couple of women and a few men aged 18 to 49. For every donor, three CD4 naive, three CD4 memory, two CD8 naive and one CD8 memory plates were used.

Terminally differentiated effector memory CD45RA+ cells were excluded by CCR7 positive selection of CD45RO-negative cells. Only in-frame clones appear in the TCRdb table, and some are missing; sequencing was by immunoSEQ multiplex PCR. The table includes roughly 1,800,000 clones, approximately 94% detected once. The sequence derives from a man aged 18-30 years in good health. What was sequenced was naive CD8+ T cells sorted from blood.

The CDR3 is CSVGGQGILSEAFF. Written as DNA, the CDR3 is TGCAGCGTTGGGGGACAGGGGATCCTATCTGAAGCTTTCTTT. V usage is TRBV29-1 and J usage is TRBJ1-1; 10 nucleotides match TRBD1. CDR1 SQVTM and CDR2 ANQGSEA come from the germline V gene. CDR3 size: 14 residues. The V and J ends lost 4 bases and 6 bases, in that order; junction bases with no gene match: 8.